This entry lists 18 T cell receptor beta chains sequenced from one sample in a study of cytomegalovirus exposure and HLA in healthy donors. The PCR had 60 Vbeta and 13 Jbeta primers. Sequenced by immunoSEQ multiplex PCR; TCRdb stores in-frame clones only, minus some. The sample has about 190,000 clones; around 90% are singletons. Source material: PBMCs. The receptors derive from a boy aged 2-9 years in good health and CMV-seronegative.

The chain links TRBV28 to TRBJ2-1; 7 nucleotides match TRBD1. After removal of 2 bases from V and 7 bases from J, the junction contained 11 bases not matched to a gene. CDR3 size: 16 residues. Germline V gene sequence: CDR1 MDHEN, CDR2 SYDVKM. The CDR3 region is CASSLRQGIGTNEQFF. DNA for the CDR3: TGTGCCAGCAGTTTACGACAGGGTATAGGTACAAATGAGCAGTTCTTC. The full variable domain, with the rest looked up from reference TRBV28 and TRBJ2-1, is DVKVTQSSRYLVKRTGEKVFLECVQDMDHENMFWYRQDPGLGLRLIYFSYDVKMKEKGDIPEGYSVSREKKERFSLILESASTNQTSMYLCASSLRQGIGTNEQFFGPGTRLTVL.

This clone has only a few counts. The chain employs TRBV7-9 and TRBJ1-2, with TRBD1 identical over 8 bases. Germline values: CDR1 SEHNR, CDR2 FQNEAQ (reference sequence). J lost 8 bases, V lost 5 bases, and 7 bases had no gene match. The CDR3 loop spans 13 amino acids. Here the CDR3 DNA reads TGTGCCAGCAGCCGACAGGGGAGAGAAGGCTACACCTTC. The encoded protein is CASSRQGREGYTF.

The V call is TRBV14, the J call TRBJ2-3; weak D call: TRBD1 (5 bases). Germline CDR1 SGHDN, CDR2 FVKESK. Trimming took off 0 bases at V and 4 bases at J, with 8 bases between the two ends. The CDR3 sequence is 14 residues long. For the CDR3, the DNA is TGTGCCAGCAGCCAAGACCAGGGCCCAGATACGCAGTATTTT. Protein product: CASSQDQGPDTQYF. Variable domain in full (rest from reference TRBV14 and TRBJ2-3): EAGVTQFPSHSVIEKGQTVTLRCDPISGHDNLYWYRRVMGKEIKFLLHFVKESKQDESGMPNNRFLAERTGGTYSTLKVQPAELEDSGVYFCASSQDQGPDTQYFGPGTRLTVL.

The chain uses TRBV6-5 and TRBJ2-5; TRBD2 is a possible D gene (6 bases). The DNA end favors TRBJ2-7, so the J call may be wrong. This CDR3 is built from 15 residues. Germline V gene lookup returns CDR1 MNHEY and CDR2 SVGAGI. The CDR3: CASSYSGLASYEQYF. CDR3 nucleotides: TGTGCCAGCAGTTACTCGGGACTGGCCTCCTACGAGCAGTACTTC.

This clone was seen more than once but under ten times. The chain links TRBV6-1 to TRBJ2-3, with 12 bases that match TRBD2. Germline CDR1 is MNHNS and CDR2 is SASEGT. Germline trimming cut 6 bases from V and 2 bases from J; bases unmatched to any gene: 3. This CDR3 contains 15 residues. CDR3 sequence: CASSGLAGPTDTQYF. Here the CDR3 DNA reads TGTGCCAGCAGCGGACTAGCGGGGCCCACAGATACGCAGTATTTT.

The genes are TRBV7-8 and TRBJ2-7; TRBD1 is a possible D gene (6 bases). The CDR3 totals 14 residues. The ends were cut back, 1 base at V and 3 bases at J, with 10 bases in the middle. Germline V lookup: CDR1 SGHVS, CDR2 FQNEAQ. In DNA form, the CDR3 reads TGTGCCAGCAGCTTAGTCCGGGACATCTACGAGCAGTACTTC. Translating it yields CASSLVRDIYEQYF.

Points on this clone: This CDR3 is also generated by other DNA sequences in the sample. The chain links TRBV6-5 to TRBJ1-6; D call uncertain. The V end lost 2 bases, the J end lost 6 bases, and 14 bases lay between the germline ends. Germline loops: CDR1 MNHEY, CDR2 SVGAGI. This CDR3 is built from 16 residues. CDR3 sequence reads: CASSYGIQESNSPLHF. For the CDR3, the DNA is TGTGCCAGCAGTTACGGAATCCAGGAATCTAATTCACCCCTCCACTTT.

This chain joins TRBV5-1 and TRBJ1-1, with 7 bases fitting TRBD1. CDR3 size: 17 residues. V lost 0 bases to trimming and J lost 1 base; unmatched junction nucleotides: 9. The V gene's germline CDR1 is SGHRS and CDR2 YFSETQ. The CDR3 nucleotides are TGCGCCAGCAGCTTGGTCGGGGCAGGGGGGTCGAACACTGAAGCTTTCTTT. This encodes CASSLVGAGGSNTEAFF.

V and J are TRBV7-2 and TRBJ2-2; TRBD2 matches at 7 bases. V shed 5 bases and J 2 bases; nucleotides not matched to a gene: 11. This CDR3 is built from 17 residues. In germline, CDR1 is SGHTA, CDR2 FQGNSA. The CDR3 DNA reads TGTGCCAGCAGCACTATCGTAGCGGGCGCCAACACCGGGGAGCTGTTTTTT. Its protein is CASSTIVAGANTGELFF.

The DNA for the CDR3 is TGTGCCTGTGACAGGGTGCACACCGGGGAGCTGTTTTTT. Protein product: CACDRVHTGELFF. This sequence joins TRBV30 and TRBJ2-2, with 7 bases identical to TRBD1. Germline assignment: CDR1 GTSNPN and CDR2 SVGIG (reference sequence). Trimming cost V 6 bases and J 3 bases; bases outside gene matches: 4. This CDR3 has 13 residues.

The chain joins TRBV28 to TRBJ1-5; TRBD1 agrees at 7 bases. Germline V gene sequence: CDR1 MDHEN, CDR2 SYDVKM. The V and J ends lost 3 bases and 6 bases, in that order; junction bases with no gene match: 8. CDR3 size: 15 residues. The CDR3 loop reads CASSLTGLVGQPQHF. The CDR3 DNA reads TGTGCCAGCAGTTTGACAGGGTTGGTAGGTCAGCCCCAGCATTTT.

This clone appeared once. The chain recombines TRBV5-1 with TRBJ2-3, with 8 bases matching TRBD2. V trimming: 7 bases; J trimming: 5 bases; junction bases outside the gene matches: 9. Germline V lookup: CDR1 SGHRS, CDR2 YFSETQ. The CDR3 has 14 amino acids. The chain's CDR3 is CASRIGLAEDTQYF. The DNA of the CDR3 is TGCGCCAGCCGAATAGGACTAGCTGAAGATACGCAGTATTTT.

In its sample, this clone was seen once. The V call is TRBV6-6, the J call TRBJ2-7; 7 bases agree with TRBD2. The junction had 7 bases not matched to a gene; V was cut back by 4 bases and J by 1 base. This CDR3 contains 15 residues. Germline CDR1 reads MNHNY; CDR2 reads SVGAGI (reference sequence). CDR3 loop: CASSFEIAGSYEQYF. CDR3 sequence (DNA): TGTGCCAGCAGTTTCGAGATAGCGGGTTCCTACGAGCAGTACTTC.

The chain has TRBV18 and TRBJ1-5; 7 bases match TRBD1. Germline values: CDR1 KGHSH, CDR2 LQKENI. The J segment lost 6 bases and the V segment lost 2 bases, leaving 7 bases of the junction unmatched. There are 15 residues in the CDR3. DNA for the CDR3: TGTGCCAGCTCACCAGAGCAGGGGGAAGTTCAGCCCCAGCATTTT. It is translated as CASSPEQGEVQPQHF.

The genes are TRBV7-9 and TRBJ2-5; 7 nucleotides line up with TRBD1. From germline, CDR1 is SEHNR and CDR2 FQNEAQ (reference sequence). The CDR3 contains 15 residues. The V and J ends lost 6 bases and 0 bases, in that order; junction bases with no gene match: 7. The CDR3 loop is CASRRGQADQETQYF. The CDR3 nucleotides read TGTGCCAGCAGGCGAGGACAGGCCGACCAAGAGACCCAGTACTTC.

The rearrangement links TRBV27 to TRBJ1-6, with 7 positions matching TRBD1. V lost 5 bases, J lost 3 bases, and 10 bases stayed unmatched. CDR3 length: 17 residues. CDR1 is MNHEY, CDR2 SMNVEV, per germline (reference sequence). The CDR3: CASSLMPGGHYNSPLHF. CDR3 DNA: TGTGCCAGCAGTCTCATGCCAGGGGGTCACTATAATTCACCCCTCCACTTT.

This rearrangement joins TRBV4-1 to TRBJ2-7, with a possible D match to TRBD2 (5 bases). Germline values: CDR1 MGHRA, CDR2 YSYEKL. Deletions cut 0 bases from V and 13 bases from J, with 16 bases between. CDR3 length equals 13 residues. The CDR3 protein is CASSQESGKGYYF. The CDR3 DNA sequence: TGCGCCAGCAGCCAAGAGTCCGGGAAAGGCTATTACTTC.

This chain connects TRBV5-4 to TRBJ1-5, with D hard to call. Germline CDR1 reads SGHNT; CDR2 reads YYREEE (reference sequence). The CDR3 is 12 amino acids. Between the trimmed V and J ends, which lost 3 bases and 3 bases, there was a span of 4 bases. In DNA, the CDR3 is TGTGCCAGCAGCTACTTCAATCAGCCCCAGCATTTT. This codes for CASSYFNQPQHF.